These 29 T cell receptor beta chains were all obtained from the same sample, sequenced in a study of identifying expanded T cells in peripheral blood. Repertoires were generated with immunoSEQ multiplex PCR, while TCRdb's copy carries only in-frame clones and drops some. The table lists approximately 59,000 clones, roughly 89% of them singletons. The sequenced sample was blood. The source of these receptors is a person aged 18 to 75 in good health.

This clone has a single count. The chain uses TRBV19 and TRBJ2-1; D unresolved. V was cut by 3 bases and J by 9 bases, with 12 bases left in between. This CDR3 comprises 13 residues. Germline lookup yields CDR1 LNHDA and CDR2 SQIVND (reference sequence). Here the CDR3 DNA reads TGTGCCAGTAGTATTAATCTAGGCGGTGAGCAGTTCTTC. Its protein product is CASSINLGGEQFF.

The chain is built from TRBV19 and TRBJ2-2, with 7 bases fitting TRBD2. The germline gives CDR1 LNHDA, CDR2 SQIVND (reference sequence). The V and J ends lost 10 bases and 3 bases, in that order; junction bases with no gene match: 5. The CDR3 is 13 amino acids. The CDR3 nucleotides are TGTGCCACTAACGGGGGGTACACCGGGGAGCTGTTTTTT. The encoded protein is CATNGGYTGELFF.

The V gene is TRBV5-6, the J gene TRBJ2-1, with TRBD2 matching 11 bases. Germline CDR1 reads SGHDT; CDR2 reads YYEEEE. The CDR3 spans 14 residues. Trimming at V came to 2 bases and at J to 9 bases, leaving 4 bases not matched to a gene. CDR3: CASSLGLAGVEQFF. CDR3 bases: TGTGCCAGCAGCTTAGGACTAGCGGGTGTTGAGCAGTTCTTC.

This chain joins TRBV9 and TRBJ1-2, with D maybe TRBD1 (5 bases). V was shortened by 6 bases and J by 2 bases, with 11 bases between the two germline ends. Germline-derived CDR1 and CDR2 are SGDLS and YYNGEE. This CDR3 contains 13 residues. CDR3 nucleotide sequence: TGTGCCAGCATGGGACCGTTAAACTATGGCTACACCTTC. It encodes CASMGPLNYGYTF.

V gene TRBV2 combines with J gene TRBJ1-4; D ambiguous. V lost 6 bases, J lost 8 bases, and 13 bases lay in between. The CDR3 spans 13 residues. Germline values: CDR1 SNHLY, CDR2 FYNNEI. This chain's CDR3 is CASSESYGEKLFF. In nucleotides, the CDR3 is TGTGCCAGCAGCGAAAGTTATGGCGAAAAACTGTTTTTT. The full variable domain, its missing parts supplied by reference TRBV2 and TRBJ1-4, is EPEVTQTPSHQVTQMGQEVILRCVPISNHLYFYWYRQILGQKVEFLVSFYNNEISEKSEIFDDQFSVERPDGSNFTLKIRSTKLEDSAMYFCASSESYGEKLFFGSGTQLSVL.

The chain is built from TRBV2 and TRBJ2-3, with D perhaps matching TRBD2 (6 bases). Trimming took 3 bases from V and 2 from J, leaving 18 bases between them. The germline V gene encodes CDR1 SNHLY and CDR2 FYNNEI. The CDR3 sequence is 17 residues long. The DNA for the CDR3 is TGTGCCAGCAGTGAGGGAGGACCATGGGGCCACACAGATACGCAGTATTTT. It codes for CASSEGGPWGHTDTQYF.

This chain links TRBV5-1 with TRBJ2-7, with TRBD2 as a possible D gene (6 bases). Trimming pared 0 bases from V and 5 bases from J, leaving 12 bases between. Germline CDR1 is SGHRS and CDR2 is YFSETQ. CDR3 length: 14 residues. CDR3 in amino acids: CASSLVPGSDEQYF. The CDR3 nucleotides are TGCGCCAGCAGCTTGGTGCCCGGGAGTGACGAGCAGTACTTC.

CDR3 region: CASSPGTSDYNEQFF. CDR3 sequence (DNA): TGTGCCAGCAGTCCCGGGACTAGCGATTACAATGAGCAGTTCTTC. The V and J genes are TRBV5-4 and TRBJ2-1; TRBD2 aligns across 10 bases. Germline V CDR1 and CDR2: SGHNT, YYREEE (reference sequence). V shed 5 bases and J 4 bases; nucleotides not matched to a gene: 6. The CDR3 is 15 amino acids.

The V and J genes are TRBV9 and TRBJ1-3; the D is unclear. The CDR3 runs 14 residues. Germline CDR1 and CDR2: SGDLS and YYNGEE. Trimming removed 0 bases at V and 4 bases at J, with 8 bases between. In DNA form, the CDR3 reads TGTGCCAGCAGCGTAGGTCAAATCGGAAACACCATATATTTT. It translates to CASSVGQIGNTIYF.

The rearrangement links TRBV28 to TRBJ1-5; 8 bases line up with TRBD1. The germline gives CDR1 MDHEN, CDR2 SYDVKM. Losses at the gene ends were 3 bases for V and 4 bases for J; bases not matched to a gene: 2. The CDR3 sequence is 14 residues long. The DNA for the CDR3 is TGTGCCAGCAGTTTGGGACAGGTTAATCAGCCCCAGCATTTT. This gives the protein CASSLGQVNQPQHF.

J is TRBJ2-1 and V is TRBV29-1, with D perhaps given as TRBD1 or TRBD2 (5 bases each). The length of the CDR3 is 14 residues. Per germline, CDR1 SQVTM and CDR2 ANQGSEA. Trimming removed 6 bases from V and 4 bases from J, with 16 bases in between. The CDR3 region has the DNA TGCAGCGTCCTGGGGGACGGATTATACAATGAGCAGTTCTTC. This translates into CSVLGDGLYNEQFF.

V gene TRBV5-6 combines with J gene TRBJ1-2; 8 nucleotides line up with TRBD1. Looked up from germline, CDR1 is SGHDT and CDR2 is YYEEEE. This CDR3 spans 13 amino acids. V lost 4 bases and J lost 7; bases outside the gene matches: 6. The CDR3 region is CASSPDRVGGYTF. The CDR3 coding sequence is TGTGCCAGCAGCCCGGACAGGGTGGGTGGCTACACCTTC.

The chain links TRBV19 to TRBJ2-7, with TRBD2 matching 7 bases. The V segment lost 3 bases and the J segment 3 bases; nucleotides outside the gene matches: 8. The length of the CDR3 is 15 residues. CDR1 LNHDA and CDR2 SQIVND come from the germline V gene (reference sequence). CDR3 sequence: CASSIQTGLSYEQYF. CDR3 nucleotides: TGTGCCAGTAGTATTCAAACGGGACTAAGCTACGAGCAGTACTTC.

This chain links TRBV18 with TRBJ2-7, with D perhaps TRBD2 (6 bases). The CDR3 totals 13 residues. Trimming pared 3 bases from V and 11 bases from J, leaving 17 bases between. Germline CDR1 and CDR2: KGHSH and LQKENI. The CDR3 reads CASSPSSSGVEYF. In DNA, the CDR3 is TGTGCCAGCTCACCTTCATCGTCGGGGGTCGAGTACTTC.

The chain carries TRBV18 and TRBJ2-7, with TRBD2 as a possible D gene (6 bases). Germline V gene lookup returns CDR1 KGHSH and CDR2 LQKENI. V gave up 3 bases and J gave up 4 bases, with 10 bases separating them. The CDR3 consists of 13 residues. The CDR3 spells CASSPGGVYEQYF. CDR3 in DNA: TGTGCCAGCTCACCGGGGGGAGTGTACGAGCAGTACTTC.

V gene TRBV7-2 combines with J gene TRBJ2-1; a weak D match, TRBD2 (5 bases). The ends were cut back, 5 bases at V and 2 bases at J, with 7 bases in the middle. There are 13 residues in the CDR3. Germline CDR1 and CDR2: SGHTA and FQGNSA. CDR3 DNA: TGTGCCAGCAGCCCCGGGACCTACAATGAGCAGTTCTTC. Translated: CASSPGTYNEQFF.

A word on this clone: The sample carries other DNA sequences with the same CDR3. This rearrangement joins TRBV18 to TRBJ2-3; D uncertain. There are 13 residues in the CDR3. Germline CDR1 is KGHSH and CDR2 is LQKENI. Trimming left V 0 bases short and J 0 bases short, with 1 base between. The CDR3 DNA sequence: TGTGCCAGCTCACCACCTAGCACAGATACGCAGTATTTT. Translated, it gives CASSPPSTDTQYF. Combining the CDR3 with reference TRBV18 and TRBJ2-3 gives the whole variable domain NAGVMQNPRHLVRRRGQEARLRCSPMKGHSHVYWYRQLPEEGLKFMVYLQKENIIDESGMPKERFSAEFPKEGPSILRIQQVVRGDSAAYFCASSPPSTDTQYFGPGTRLTVL.

This chain connects TRBV11-2 to TRBJ1-2; D may be TRBD1 (6 bases). CDR1 and CDR2 (germline): SGHAT, FQNNGV. Trimming cost V 8 bases and J 2 bases, with 9 bases left between them. This CDR3 is built from 12 residues. CDR3 coding DNA: TGTGCCAGCCGGGACACAAACTATGGCTACACCTTC. Translated: CASRDTNYGYTF.

The sample holds one count of this clone. V is TRBV29-1 and J is TRBJ2-6; D is perhaps TRBD2 (5 bases). Germline V gene sequence: CDR1 SQVTM, CDR2 ANQGSEA. The CDR3 is made up of 12 amino acids. Trimming shortened V by 4 bases and J by 4 bases, and 5 bases separated the two germline ends. The CDR3 nucleotides are TGCAGCGTTGGGGAGGGGGCCAACGTCCTGACTTTC. Protein sequence: CSVGEGANVLTF.

This clone was counted a single time. J is TRBJ1-4 and V is TRBV27; the D is unclear. Deletions cut 0 bases from V and 8 bases from J, with 13 bases between. Germline assignment: CDR1 MNHEY and CDR2 SMNVEV (reference sequence). The CDR3 has 15 residues. The CDR3 region is CASSLSSDFYEKLFF. The CDR3 region has the DNA TGTGCCAGCAGTTTATCGTCAGACTTTTACGAAAAACTGTTTTTT. The variable domain in full, with the rest retrieved from reference TRBV27 and TRBJ1-4, is EAQVTQNPRYLITVTGKKLTVTCSQNMNHEYMSWYRQDPGLGLRQIYYSMNVEVTDKGDVPEGYKVSRKEKRNFPLILESPSPNQTSLYFCASSLSSDFYEKLFFGSGTQLSVL.

This clone is a singleton in its sample. The chain links TRBV5-1 to TRBJ2-3; 8 positions agree with TRBD2. Per germline, CDR1 SGHRS and CDR2 YFSETQ. This CDR3 contains 14 residues. Germline trimming cut 0 bases from V and 14 bases from J; bases unmatched to any gene: 11. The CDR3, as DNA: TGCGCCAGCAGCTTGGACGGTAGCGGGACCAATGGGTATTTT. Residues: CASSLDGSGTNGYF.

The rearrangement joins TRBV2 to TRBJ1-4; no reliable D call. Germline CDR1 and CDR2: SNHLY and FYNNEI. Trimming shortened V by 0 bases and J by 8 bases, and 10 bases separated the two germline ends. CDR3 length: 14 amino acids. Written as DNA, the CDR3 is TGTGCCAGCAGTGAAGCCCCCTCTCGGGAAAAACTGTTTTTT. Residues: CASSEAPSREKLFF.

The V call is TRBV7-2, the J call TRBJ2-1; D tentatively fits TRBD1 or TRBD2 (5 bases each). The V end was cut by 2 bases, the J end by 8 bases, with 10 bases between. Looked up from germline, CDR1 is SGHTA and CDR2 is FQGNSA. There are 13 residues in the CDR3. The CDR3 nucleotides are TGTGCCAGCAGCTTAATACGAGGGGATGAGCAGTTCTTC. Translated: CASSLIRGDEQFF.

V gene TRBV11-2 combines with J gene TRBJ1-4, with D tentatively TRBD1 (6 bases). V gave up 3 bases and J gave up 7 bases, with 9 bases separating them. The CDR3 extends over 13 amino acids. Germline V gene lookup returns CDR1 SGHAT and CDR2 FQNNGV. CDR3 region: CASSLRGFEKLFF. CDR3 sequence (DNA): TGTGCCAGCAGCTTGAGGGGGTTTGAAAAACTGTTTTTT.

This chain links TRBV7-2 with TRBJ1-4; no clear D. Germline V gives CDR1 SGHTA, CDR2 FQGNSA. V lost 5 bases to trimming and J lost 5 bases, with 15 bases between them. The CDR3 is 15 amino acids. The DNA of the CDR3 is TGTGCCAGCAGCGTTAGAGAGGGAGAGAATGAAAAACTGTTTTTT. Amino acids: CASSVREGENEKLFF.

This chain joins TRBV2 and TRBJ1-4; tentative D call: TRBD1 (6 bases). Germline-derived CDR1 and CDR2 are SNHLY and FYNNEI. Trimming removed 6 bases at V and 6 bases at J, with 11 bases between. The length of the CDR3 is 13 residues. The CDR3 spells CASRNRAYEKLFF. CDR3 in DNA: TGTGCCAGCAGGAACAGGGCCTATGAAAAACTGTTTTTT.

The V call is TRBV14, the J call TRBJ2-3; TRBD2 agrees at 14 bases. CDR3 size: 16 residues. Trimming took 4 bases from V and 8 from J; bases not matched to a gene: 8. CDR1 and CDR2 (germline): SGHDN, FVKESK. CDR3: CASSLRLAGGTTTQYF. The CDR3 coding sequence is TGTGCCAGCAGCCTCCGACTAGCGGGGGGGACTACTACGCAGTATTTT.

This chain joins TRBV18 and TRBJ2-2; possible D gene TRBD1, 5 bases. The CDR3 is 15 residues long. The V gene's germline CDR1 is KGHSH and CDR2 LQKENI. The V and J ends lost 2 bases and 4 bases respectively, with 11 bases between them. The CDR3 sequence is CASSPRQLTTGELFF. CDR3 in DNA: TGTGCCAGCTCACCAAGACAGCTGACCACCGGGGAGCTGTTTTTT. The full variable domain, with the rest looked up from reference TRBV18 and TRBJ2-2, is NAGVMQNPRHLVRRRGQEARLRCSPMKGHSHVYWYRQLPEEGLKFMVYLQKENIIDESGMPKERFSAEFPKEGPSILRIQQVVRGDSAAYFCASSPRQLTTGELFFGEGSRLTVL.

V and J are TRBV19 and TRBJ1-5; 7 bases are shared with TRBD1. The CDR3 contains 16 residues. V gave up 5 bases and J gave up 0 bases; unmatched junction bases: 7. Germline values: CDR1 LNHDA, CDR2 SQIVND (reference sequence). CDR3 loop: CASSGVQGDSNQPQHF. The CDR3 DNA sequence: TGTGCCAGTAGTGGAGTCCAGGGGGATAGCAATCAGCCCCAGCATTTT.